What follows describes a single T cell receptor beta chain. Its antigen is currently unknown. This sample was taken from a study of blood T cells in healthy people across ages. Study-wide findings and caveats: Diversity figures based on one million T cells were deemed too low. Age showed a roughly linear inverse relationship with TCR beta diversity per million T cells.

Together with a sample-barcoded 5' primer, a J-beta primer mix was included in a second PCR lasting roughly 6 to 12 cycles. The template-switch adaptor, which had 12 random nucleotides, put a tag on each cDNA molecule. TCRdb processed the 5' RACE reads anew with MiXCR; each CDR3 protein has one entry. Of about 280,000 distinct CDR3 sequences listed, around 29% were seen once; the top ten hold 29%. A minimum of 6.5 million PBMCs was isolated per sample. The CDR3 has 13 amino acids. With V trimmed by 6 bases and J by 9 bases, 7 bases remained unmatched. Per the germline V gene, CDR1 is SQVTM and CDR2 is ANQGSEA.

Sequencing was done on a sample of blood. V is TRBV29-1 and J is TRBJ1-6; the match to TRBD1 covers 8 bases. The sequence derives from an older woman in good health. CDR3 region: CSVLTGAGSPLHF. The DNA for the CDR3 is TGCAGCGTCTTGACAGGGGCAGGTTCACCCCTCCACTTT.